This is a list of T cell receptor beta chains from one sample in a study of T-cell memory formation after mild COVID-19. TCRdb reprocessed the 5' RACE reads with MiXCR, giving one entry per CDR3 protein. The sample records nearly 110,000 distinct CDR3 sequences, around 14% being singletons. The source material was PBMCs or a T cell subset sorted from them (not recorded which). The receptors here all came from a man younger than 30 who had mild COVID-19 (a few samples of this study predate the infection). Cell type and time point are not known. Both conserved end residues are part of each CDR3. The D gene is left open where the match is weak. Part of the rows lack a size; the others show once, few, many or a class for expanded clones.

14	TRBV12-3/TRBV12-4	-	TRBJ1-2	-	TGTGCCAGCAGGTCCTCCGGGACGGTCTATGGCTACACCTTC	CASRSSGTVYGYTF
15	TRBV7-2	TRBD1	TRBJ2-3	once	TGTGCCAGCACCCTGCCGGGACAGCCCCTAGATACGCAGTATTTT	CASTLPGQPLDTQYF
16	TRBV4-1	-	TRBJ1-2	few	TGCGCCAGCAGCCAAGTTGCGCGGGGTTATTTGGATGGCTACACCTTC	CASSQVARGYLDGYTF
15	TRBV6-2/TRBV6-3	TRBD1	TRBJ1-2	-	TGTGCCAGCAGATCCGGACAGGGGAGGCTCTATGGCTACACCTTC	CASRSGQGRLYGYTF
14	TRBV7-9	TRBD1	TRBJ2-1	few	TGTGCCAGCAGCCCACAGGGGAAGGTGAATGAGCAGTTCTTC	CASSPQGKVNEQFF
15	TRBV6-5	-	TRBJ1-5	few	TGTGCCAGCAGTTACTCGGGGGGTGGAAATCAGCCCCAGCATTTT	CASSYSGGGNQPQHF
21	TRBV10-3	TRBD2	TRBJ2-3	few	TGTGCCATCAGTTATAAGGGCCTGACTAGCGGGGGGGCGCTAGGCACAGATACGCAGTATTTT	CAISYKGLTSGGALGTDTQYF
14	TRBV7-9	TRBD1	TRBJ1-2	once	TGTGCCAGCAGCCCGCCGGGACAGGGGATTGGCTACACCTTC	CASSPPGQGIGYTF
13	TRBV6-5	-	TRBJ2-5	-	TGTGCCAGCAGTTACCGGGGGCCGGGGACCCAGTACTTC	CASSYRGPGTQYF
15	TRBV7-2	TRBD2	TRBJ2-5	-	TGTGCCAGCAGCGCTGGACTAGCGGGGACAGAGACCCAGTACTTC	CASSAGLAGTETQYF
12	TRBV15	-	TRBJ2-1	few	TGTGCCACCAGCAGAGCTATGGATGAGCAGTTCTTC	CATSRAMDEQFF
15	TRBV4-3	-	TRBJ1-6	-	TGCGCCAGCAGCCAAGAAGATGTCAGGGGTTCACCCCTCCACTTT	CASSQEDVRGSPLHF
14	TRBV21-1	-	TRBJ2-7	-	TGTGCCAGCAGCAAGGACGAGGGCTCCTACGAGCAGTACTTC	CASSKDEGSYEQYF
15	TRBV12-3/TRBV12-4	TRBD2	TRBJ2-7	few	TGTGCCAGCAGTTTAGGGCCAGCGGGGGGGTACGAGCAGTACTTC	CASSLGPAGGYEQYF
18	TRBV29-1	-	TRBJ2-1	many	TGCAGCGTTGGTGGCCCTGGGGGGACCCCCGCCTCCTACAATGAGCAGTTCTTC	CSVGGPGGTPASYNEQFF
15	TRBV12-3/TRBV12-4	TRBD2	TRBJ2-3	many	TGTGCCAGCACCCTCGGGACTAGCGGGGGCCAAACGCAGTATTTT	CASTLGTSGGQTQYF
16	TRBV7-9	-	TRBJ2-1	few	TGTGCCAGCAGCTTAGTTTCGACAGCTTATTACAATGAGCAGTTCTTC	CASSLVSTAYYNEQFF
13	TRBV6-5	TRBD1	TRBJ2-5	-	TGTGCCAGCAGTTCAGACAGGGGGAGGGCCCAGTACTTC	CASSSDRGRAQYF
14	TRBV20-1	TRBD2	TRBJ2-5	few	TGCAGTGCTGGATTAGCGGGGGTACAAGAGACCCAGTACTTC	CSAGLAGVQETQYF
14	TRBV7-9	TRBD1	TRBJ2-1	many	TGTGCCAGCAGCCCCGGGACAGGAGACAATGAGCAGTTCTTC	CASSPGTGDNEQFF
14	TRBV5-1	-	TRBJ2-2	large	TGCGCCAGCAGCCCAGGAATGAACACCGGGGAGCTGTTTTTT	CASSPGMNTGELFF
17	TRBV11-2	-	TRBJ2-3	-	TGTGCCAGCAGCTCCTGGGTCATGACTTGGGATCCAGATACGCAGTATTTT	CASSSWVMTWDPDTQYF
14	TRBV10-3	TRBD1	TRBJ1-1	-	TGTGCCATCAGCCGGACAGGGCAGAACACTGAAGCTTTCTTT	CAISRTGQNTEAFF
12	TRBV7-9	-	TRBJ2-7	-	TGTGCCAGCAGCCTCTCGAGCCACGAGCAGTACTTC	CASSLSSHEQYF
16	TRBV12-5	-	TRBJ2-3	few	TGTGCTAGTGGTTTGGTGACCTACGAACCTAAGGATACGCAGTATTTT	CASGLVTYEPKDTQYF
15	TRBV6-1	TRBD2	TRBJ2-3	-	TGTGCCAGCAATCCTCTAGCGGCCTACACAGATACGCAGTATTTT	CASNPLAAYTDTQYF
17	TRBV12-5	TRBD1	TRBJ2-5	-	TGTGCTAGTGGGCCTACCGGGACAGGCCTAACCCAGGGGGCCCAGTACTTC	CASGPTGTGLTQGAQYF
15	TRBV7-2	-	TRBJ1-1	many	TGTGCCAGCAGCTCCTCCCCCGTGAGTCGCACTGAAGCTTTCTTT	CASSSSPVSRTEAFF
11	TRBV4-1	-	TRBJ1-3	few	TGCGCCGTGGGAGCTCGAAACACCATATATTTT	CAVGARNTIYF
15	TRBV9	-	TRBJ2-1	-	TGTGCCAGCAGCGTAGGTGGCGGGGTCGGCAATGAGCAGTTCTTC	CASSVGGGVGNEQFF
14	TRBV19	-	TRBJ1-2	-	TGTGCCAGTAGTATGGGGTATTCGGGCTATGGCTACACCTTC	CASSMGYSGYGYTF